This TCR beta chain was recovered during a study of T-cell memory formation after mild COVID-19. General observations from the study: Pre-infection memory contained some responding clones, which suggested that cross-reactive memory had joined. From day 15 to 85, contracting clones were balanced between CD4 and CD8, whereas later expanders leaned toward CD4+.

This CDR3 is 16 amino acids long. Trimming removed 5 bases from V and 0 bases from J, with 11 bases in between. Looked up from germline, CDR1 is LNHDA and CDR2 is SQIVND (reference sequence). This clonotype has just a few counts. No antigen is known for it. TCRdb redid the calling of the 5' RACE reads with MiXCR, one entry per CDR3 protein. This sample has tens of thousands of distinct CDR3 sequences; about an eighth occur once, and the top ten carry around 30%. The clonotype comes from a man between 18 and 35 years old who had mild COVID-19 (a few samples of this study predate the infection). Cell type and time point are not known. J is TRBJ1-6 and V is TRBV19; D is uncertain. Sequenced sample: PBMCs or a T cell subset sorted from them (not recorded which). CDR3 sequence: CASSDDKSSYNSPLHF. Written as DNA, the CDR3 is TGTGCCAGTAGTGACGACAAGAGCTCCTATAATTCACCCCTCCACTTT.